This T cell receptor (beta chain) was profiled in a study of T cell changes during pregnancy in multiple sclerosis. Clones were sequenced by immunoSEQ multiplex PCR, and TCRdb holds only the in-frame ones, with some missing. Of over 70,000 clones in the sample, 80% to 95% were seen once. Trimming took off 0 bases at V and 4 bases at J, with 16 bases between the two ends. Germline CDR1 reads PRHDT; CDR2 reads FYEKMQ (reference sequence). There are 17 residues in the CDR3. Specimen: peripheral blood, collected in the first trimester of pregnancy. The receptor's source is a female donor with multiple sclerosis, enrolled in a pregnancy study. This chain links TRBV13 with TRBJ2-1; D remains ambiguous. The CDR3 region has the DNA TGTGCCAGCAGCTTAGGCTCGTCAGGTGCTGGGTACAATGAGCAGTTCTTC. Translating gives CASSLGSSGAGYNEQFF. The full variable domain, with the rest looked up from reference TRBV13 and TRBJ2-1, is AAGVIQSPRHLIKEKRETATLKCYPIPRHDTVYWYQQGPGQDPQFLISFYEKMQSDKGSIPDRFSAQQFSDYHSELNMSSLELGDSALYFCASSLGSSGAGYNEQFFGPGTRLTVL.